The 18 T cell receptor beta chains below were found in one sample sequenced in a study of cytomegalovirus exposure and HLA in healthy donors. The PCR employed 60 Vbeta primers together with 13 Jbeta primers. TCRdb's table, derived via immunoSEQ multiplex PCR, lists solely in-frame clones and lacks some. This repertoire shows some 130,000 clones, about four fifths found once; its top ten account for about 11%. The specimen sequenced was PBMCs. The receptor source for this set is a male donor in good health and CMV-seropositive.

Written as DNA, the CDR3 is TGTGCCAGCAGCACCGGGACTAGCGGGCACAATGAGCAGTTCTTC. Encoded protein: CASSTGTSGHNEQFF. The V gene is TRBV27, the J gene TRBJ2-1, with 12 bases identical to TRBD2. The ends lost 6 bases at V and 5 bases at J; junction bases unmatched: 5. The germline CDR1 and CDR2 sequences are MNHEY and SMNVEV (reference sequence). The CDR3 is 15 amino acids.

This rearrangement joins TRBV5-4 to TRBJ1-3, with D maybe TRBD1 (5 bases). This CDR3 is 14 amino acids long. The V gene's germline CDR1 is SGHNT and CDR2 YYREEE (reference sequence). Trimming pared 4 bases from V and 2 bases from J, leaving 10 bases between. In nucleotides, the CDR3 is TGTGCCAGCAGCCCAGGGTTCACTGGAAACACCATATATTTT. Amino acid sequence: CASSPGFTGNTIYF.

V usage is TRBV7-9 and J usage is TRBJ1-2; D not certain. V was shortened by 6 bases and J by 7 bases, with 12 bases between the two germline ends. In germline, CDR1 is SEHNR, CDR2 FQNEAQ (reference sequence). CDR3 length: 12 residues. DNA of the CDR3: TGTGCCAGCAGTCCTCCGAGGTCTGGCTACACCTTC. Its protein product is CASSPPRSGYTF. Complete variable domain (other parts from reference TRBV7-9 and TRBJ1-2): DTGVSQNPRHKITKRGQNVTFRCDPISEHNRLYWYRQTLGQGPEFLTYFQNEAQLEKSRLLSDRFSAERPKGSFSTLEIQRTEQGDSAMYLCASSPPRSGYTFGSGTRLTVV.

The gene calls are TRBV7-9 and TRBJ2-7; D may be TRBD2 (5 bases). This CDR3 contains 15 residues. V dropped 5 bases and J dropped 6 bases, with 20 bases sitting between them. Germline values: CDR1 SEHNR, CDR2 FQNEAQ (reference sequence). The DNA for the CDR3 is TGTGCCAGCAGCCCCCCCCGGACTGTTCTCGGCGAGCAGTACTTC. This encodes CASSPPRTVLGEQYF.

The chain combines TRBV9 with TRBJ2-7; TRBD1 agrees at 9 bases. Germline assignment: CDR1 SGDLS and CDR2 YYNGEE. This CDR3 has 15 amino acids. Trimming at V came to 4 bases and at J to 0 bases, leaving 5 bases not matched to a gene. The DNA of the CDR3 is TGTGCCAGCAGCCAGACGGGACAGGGCTCCTACGAGCAGTACTTC. This translates into CASSQTGQGSYEQYF.

V and J are TRBV6-8 and TRBJ1-4, with TRBD1 matching 12 bases. The V and J ends lost 6 bases and 4 bases, in that order; junction bases with no gene match: 9. The CDR3 has 17 amino acids. The germline CDR1 and CDR2 sequences are MNHGY and SAAAGT. CDR3 sequence (DNA): TGTGCCAGCAGGGCCGGGACAGGGGGCATTATTAATGAAAAACTGTTTTTT. Protein product: CASRAGTGGIINEKLFF.

The chain uses TRBV21-1 and TRBJ2-7; the table assigns TRBD1, which was not confirmed against the DNA. TRBV21-1 is a recognized pseudogene. CDR3 size: 20 residues. The CDR3 region is CASSPTGQSKQNFDPYEQYF. The CDR3 DNA reads TGTGCCAGCAGCCCGACCGGACAGTCAAAGCAGAACTTCGACCCCTACGAGCAGTACTTC.

Here the CDR3 reads CASSVARRLSPWYSYEQYF. In nucleotides, the CDR3 is TGTGCCAGCAGCGTAGCTAGACGGTTGAGCCCCTGGTACTCCTACGAGCAGTACTTC. The rearrangement links TRBV9 to TRBJ2-7; no clear D. Trimming cost V 0 bases and J 0 bases, with 22 bases left between them. The CDR3 is made up of 19 amino acids. Germline V gene sequence: CDR1 SGDLS, CDR2 YYNGEE. Drawing the rest from reference TRBV9 and TRBJ2-7, the complete variable domain is DSGVTQTPKHLITATGQRVTLRCSPRSGDLSVYWYQQSLDQGLQFLIQYYNGEERAKGNILERFSAQQFPDLHSELNLSSLELGDSALYFCASSVARRLSPWYSYEQYFGPGTRLTVT.

The J gene is TRBJ2-2, the V gene TRBV7-2; 9 bases agree with TRBD2. CDR3 length: 18 amino acids. V was pared by 4 bases and J by 6 bases, with 15 bases of the junction left unmatched. The germline gives CDR1 SGHTA, CDR2 FQGNSA. CDR3 DNA sequence: TGTGCCAGCAGCTCGCTCCGGGTAGCGGGAGATTATGCCGGGGAGCTGTTTTTT. Its protein product is CASSSLRVAGDYAGELFF. Combining the CDR3 with reference TRBV7-2 and TRBJ2-2 gives the whole variable domain GAGVSQSPSNKVTEKGKDVELRCDPISGHTALYWYRQSLGQGLEFLIYFQGNSAPDKSGLPSDRFSAERTGGSVSTLTIQRTQQEDSAVYLCASSSLRVAGDYAGELFFGEGSRLTVL.

On this clone itself: Its ends do not fully match the called genes, so a read error is possible. V and J are TRBV19 and TRBJ2-3; D gene unclear. The CDR3 runs to 14 residues. From germline, CDR1 is LNHDA and CDR2 SQIVND (reference sequence). The CDR3 protein is CASSINANTDTRYF. CDR3 DNA sequence: TGTGCCAGTAGTATAAACGCCAACACAGATACGCGGTATTTT.

The V call is TRBV28, the J call TRBJ2-7; the D gene is possibly TRBD1 (6 bases). Trimming took 8 bases from V and 0 from J, leaving 20 bases between them. This CDR3 spans 16 amino acids. CDR1 MDHEN and CDR2 SYDVKM come from the germline V gene. The CDR3 bases are TGTGCCAGCGGATCGCATGGCAGGGGAAACTCCTACGAGCAGTACTTC. Protein product: CASGSHGRGNSYEQYF.

This clone is medium-sized in the sample. This rearrangement joins TRBV13 to TRBJ1-1; the D is unclear. Per germline, CDR1 PRHDT and CDR2 FYEKMQ (reference sequence). This CDR3 contains 14 residues. V dropped 7 bases and J dropped 3 bases, with 15 bases sitting between them. CDR3 nucleotide sequence: TGTGCCAGCACCGCAATTCCCCAGGACACTGAAGCTTTCTTT. It codes for CASTAIPQDTEAFF. Filled out from reference TRBV13 and TRBJ1-1, the complete variable domain reads AAGVIQSPRHLIKEKRETATLKCYPIPRHDTVYWYQQGPGQDPQFLISFYEKMQSDKGSIPDRFSAQQFSDYHSELNMSSLELGDSALYFCASTAIPQDTEAFFGQGTRLTVV.

V and J are TRBV30 and TRBJ2-7; D is possibly TRBD2 (7 bases). The CDR3 spans 12 residues. The V gene's germline CDR1 is GTSNPN and CDR2 SVGIG (reference sequence). V shed 3 bases and J shed 4 bases, with 10 bases lying between them. CDR3 sequence reads: CAWSRGAYEQYF. In DNA form, the CDR3 reads TGTGCCTGGAGCCGGGGGGCTTACGAGCAGTACTTC. Together with reference TRBV30 and TRBJ2-7, the CDR3 gives the full variable domain: SQTIHQWPATLVQPVGSPLSLECTVEGTSNPNLYWYRQAAGRGLQLLFYSVGIGQISSEVPQNLSASRPQDRQFILSSKKLLLSDSGFYLCAWSRGAYEQYFGPGTRLTVT.

The chain carries TRBV27 and TRBJ2-7; a weak D match, TRBD2 (7 bases). Germline assignment: CDR1 MNHEY and CDR2 SMNVEV (reference sequence). This CDR3 contains 18 residues. Deletions cut 5 bases from V and 5 bases from J, with 28 bases between. The CDR3 DNA follows: TGTGCCAGCAGTCCAGGGGCCTGGAGGGGGGGGGAGTCAAACGAGCAGTACTTC. It codes for CASSPGAWRGGESNEQYF.

This clone was seen a few times. The genes are TRBV5-5 and TRBJ1-5; a weak D match, TRBD1 (5 bases). Germline V gene sequence: CDR1 SGHKS, CDR2 YYEKEE (reference sequence). This CDR3 region has 14 residues. The V end lost 0 bases, the J end lost 2 bases, and 6 bases lay between the germline ends. DNA of the CDR3: TGTGCCAGCAGCTTGGCGGGGGGCAATCAGCCCCAGCATTTT. This gives the protein CASSLAGGNQPQHF.

V is TRBV28 and J is TRBJ1-6; D might be TRBD1 (5 bases). CDR1 and CDR2 (germline): MDHEN, SYDVKM. The CDR3 is 15 residues long. V was clipped by 5 bases and J by 7 bases, with 15 bases between them. CDR3 bases: TGTGCCAGCAGTCCACCCCTCGGGGGGAATTCACCCCTCCACTTT. Translation: CASSPPLGGNSPLHF.

CDR3 sequence (DNA): TGTGCCAGCAGTTGGACAACCGCAACTAATGAAAAACTGTTTTTT. Translating gives CASSWTTATNEKLFF. The chain uses TRBV6-1 and TRBJ1-4, with D possibly TRBD1 on 5 matching bases. The CDR3 loop spans 15 amino acids. Trimming removed 5 bases at V and 0 bases at J, with 10 bases between. Germline V gene lookup returns CDR1 MNHNS and CDR2 SASEGT.

Comments on this clone: The junction does not match germline at one end; this may be a read error. This chain uses TRBV7-9 with TRBJ2-7, with D possibly matching TRBD2 (6 bases). CDR3 length: 18 residues. Germline lookup yields CDR1 SEHNR and CDR2 FQNEAQ (reference sequence). The CDR3 is CSSSLEGYGGLASYEQYF. The DNA for the CDR3 is TGTTCCAGCAGCTTAGAAGGGTATGGGGGACTTGCTTCCTACGAGCAGTACTTC.